This T cell receptor (beta chain) comes out of a study of breast tumors, draining lymph nodes, adjacent tissues. Study-wide findings and caveats: The lymph node origin of tumor T cells was framed as consistent with a hypothesis, not demonstrated. Tumor TCR diversity was below lymph nodes but above nontumor tissue. Compared with basal-like, luminal-like tumors shared significantly more repertoire with nontumor tissue.

Germline V CDR1 and CDR2: SGDLS, YYNGEE. This CDR3 comprises 14 residues. This clonotype was observed a handful of times. What it recognizes is unknown. One end of the junction does not line up with germline, which may come from a read error. The lymph nodes were axillary draining lymph nodes from breast cancer patients. TCRdb fed the multiplex PCR reads into MiXCR, producing one record per CDR3 protein. The sample carries around 290,000 distinct CDR3 sequences, more than 30% recorded once. The source is a female donor with breast cancer. Some clones in this sample may be carry-over from other donors' samples. The chain combines TRBV9 with TRBJ2-4; 11 bases map to TRBD1. Sequences were obtained from axillary lymph node tissue. The chain's CDR3 is CASSVEGQGGIQSF. CDR3 nucleotide sequence: TGTGCCAGCAGCGTAGAGGGACAGGGGGGCATTCAGTCCTTC.